The 2 T cell receptor beta chains below all came from one sample that was sequenced in a study of cytomegalovirus exposure and HLA in healthy donors. Primers for the PCR totalled 60 Vbeta and 13 Jbeta. This table comes from immunoSEQ multiplex PCR, and its TCRdb copy is limited to in-frame clones, with some not included. The repertoire includes around 140,000 clones, over 70% of them detected once, and roughly 1.5% sits in the top ten. The sequencing input was PBMCs. These TCRs come from a woman aged 18-29 years in good health and CMV-seronegative.

The CDR3 nucleotides are TGTGCCAGCAGCTTGGCCAGAGAGACCCAGTACTTC. As protein: CASSLARETQYF. The chain joins TRBV5-6 to TRBJ2-5; unclear D gene. Trimming left V 0 bases short and J 4 bases short, with 4 bases between. The germline V gene encodes CDR1 SGHDT and CDR2 YYEEEE. The CDR3 covers 12 residues.

The genes are TRBV5-1 and TRBJ2-7, with D tentatively TRBD1 (6 bases). This CDR3 region has 14 residues. Germline V lookup: CDR1 SGHRS, CDR2 YFSETQ. The V and J ends lost 0 bases and 3 bases respectively, with 10 bases between them. CDR3 protein: CASSLGQVYYEQYF. The CDR3 DNA is TGCGCCAGCAGCTTGGGACAGGTGTACTACGAGCAGTACTTC. Using reference TRBV5-1 and TRBJ2-7 for the parts outside the CDR3, the full variable domain is KAGVTQTPRYLIKTRGQQVTLSCSPISGHRSVSWYQQTPGQGLQFLFEYFSETQRNKGNFPGRFSGRQFSNSRSEMNVSTLELGDSALYLCASSLGQVYYEQYFGPGTRLTVT.